This T cell receptor beta chain stems from a study of shared clonotypes between healthy human individuals. Germline loops: CDR1 SEHNR, CDR2 FQNEAQ (reference sequence). The CDR3 length is 12 residues. A remark on this clone: Its target is unknown. Germline is not matched at one junction end, which may reflect a read error.

Negatively enriched CD4+ T cells were divided by CD45RA into naive and memory. Measured with immunoSEQ multiplex PCR; TCRdb has only the in-frame clones, and not every one. The sample comprises fewer than 2.5 million clones, approximately 93% of which are singletons, and approximately 0.36% rests with the top ten. Study outcomes and limitations: Expectations were that clonotype sharing among donors would be affected by sequencing depth.

The chain is built from TRBV7-9 and TRBJ1-1; no clear D. This receptor was taken from a man aged 18 to 29 in good health. Some clones in this sample may be carry-over from other donors' samples. Sequencing was performed on naive CD4+ T cells from PBMCs. The sample's subset: CD45RA+ positively selected. The CDR3 loop reads CASSLAETEAFF. CDR3 bases: TGTGCCAGCAGCCTAGCGGAAACTGAAGCTTTCTTT.